A single sample is the source of the 16 T cell receptor beta chains below, sequenced in a study of blood T cell repertoires in COVID-19. TCRdb keeps only in-frame clones here, not all; method: immunoSEQ multiplex PCR. The sample has a few hundred thousand clones, approximately 87% seen once. The specimen was PBMCs or T cells enriched from blood (not recorded which). These receptors originate from a woman aged 40 to 50 who had recovered from COVID-19.

The chain couples TRBV27 to TRBJ2-7; the D gene is possibly TRBD1 (6 bases). The CDR3 loop spans 16 amino acids. The V and J ends lost 0 bases and 2 bases respectively, with 14 bases between them. The germline gives CDR1 MNHEY, CDR2 SMNVEV (reference sequence). The CDR3 sequence: CASSLSRQVSAYEQYF. The CDR3 DNA follows: TGTGCCAGCAGTTTATCAAGACAGGTATCCGCCTACGAGCAGTACTTC.

The chain recombines TRBV5-6 with TRBJ2-5; D not certain. The ends were cut back, 3 bases at V and 13 bases at J, with 19 bases in the middle. The CDR3 has 13 amino acids. Germline assignment: CDR1 SGHDT and CDR2 YYEEEE. CDR3 sequence: CASSSGWNGSRYF. In DNA, the CDR3 is TGTGCCAGCAGCTCCGGGTGGAACGGAAGCCGGTACTTC. Based on the CDR3 plus reference TRBV5-6 and TRBJ2-5, the full variable domain is DAGVTQSPTHLIKTRGQQVTLRCSPKSGHDTVSWYQQALGQGPQFIFQYYEEEERQRGNFPDRFSGHQFPNYSSELNVNALLLGDSALYLCASSSGWNGSRYFGPGTRLLVL.

The chain links TRBV5-1 to TRBJ1-1, with TRBD1 as a possible D gene (5 bases). Trimming shortened V by 0 bases and J by 6 bases, and 15 bases separated the two germline ends. The length of the CDR3 is 15 residues. Per germline, CDR1 SGHRS and CDR2 YFSETQ. In nucleotides, the CDR3 is TGCGCCAGCAGCTTGGGACAGCCTCGCCTTGCTGAAGCTTTCTTT. Protein: CASSLGQPRLAEAFF. The variable domain in full, completed from reference TRBV5-1 and TRBJ1-1, reads KAGVTQTPRYLIKTRGQQVTLSCSPISGHRSVSWYQQTPGQGLQFLFEYFSETQRNKGNFPGRFSGRQFSNSRSEMNVSTLELGDSALYLCASSLGQPRLAEAFFGQGTRLTVV.

V and J are TRBV24-1 and TRBJ2-5; a weak D match, TRBD2 (5 bases). The CDR3 has 13 residues. V was trimmed by 3 bases and J by 7 bases, leaving 11 bases between them. Germline V gene lookup returns CDR1 KGHDR and CDR2 SFDVKD. This chain's CDR3 is CATSDPGLGTQYF. CDR3 bases: TGTGCCACCAGTGATCCAGGACTCGGGACCCAGTACTTC.

J is TRBJ2-3 and V is TRBV19; weak D call: TRBD1 (6 bases). The CDR3 extends over 17 amino acids. Germline lookup yields CDR1 LNHDA and CDR2 SQIVND (reference sequence). V lost 7 bases to trimming and J lost 0 bases, with 20 bases between them. In DNA form, the CDR3 reads TGTGCCAGTACCAGGGACATTCAGGCGGTAAGCACAGATACGCAGTATTTT. This sequence encodes CASTRDIQAVSTDTQYF.

J is TRBJ2-7 and V is TRBV6-5; maybe TRBD1 (5 bases). The CDR3 runs 13 residues. The ends were cut back, 2 bases at V and 3 bases at J, with 8 bases in the middle. Per the germline V gene, CDR1 is MNHEY and CDR2 is SVGAGI. CDR3 DNA sequence: TGTGCCAGCAGTTACGTCGACAGCTACGAGCAGTACTTC. Protein product: CASSYVDSYEQYF.

V and J are TRBV28 and TRBJ1-2; tentatively, D is TRBD1 (5 bases). The V end was cut by 7 bases, the J end by 3 bases, with 15 bases between. From germline, CDR1 is MDHEN and CDR2 SYDVKM. The CDR3 spans 14 residues. The CDR3 nucleotides read TGTGCCAGCAACTCGGCAGGGTCATACTATGGCTACACCTTC. It yields the protein CASNSAGSYYGYTF.

The J gene is TRBJ2-2, the V gene TRBV3-1 (or the pseudogene TRBV3-2); 13 nucleotides match TRBD2. The CDR3 length is 15 residues. Germline values: CDR1 LGHDT, CDR2 YNNKEL (reference sequence). J was trimmed by 4 bases and V by 6 bases; bases with no gene match: 2. CDR3 in DNA: TGTGCCAGCAGTAGGACTAGCGGGGGCACCGGGGAGCTGTTTTTT. Translated, it gives CASSRTSGGTGELFF.

Note on this clone: This specimen includes other DNA sequences encoding the same CDR3. This chain links TRBV7-2 with TRBJ1-2; D is perhaps TRBD1 (5 bases). Trimming cost V 1 base and J 1 base, with 7 bases left between them. Germline V gives CDR1 SGHTA, CDR2 FQGNSA. There are 14 residues in the CDR3. CDR3 in amino acids: CASSLGRGNYGYTF. CDR3 coding DNA: TGTGCCAGCAGCTTAGGAAGGGGTAACTATGGCTACACCTTC. Using reference TRBV7-2 and TRBJ1-2 for the parts outside the CDR3, the full variable domain is GAGVSQSPSNKVTEKGKDVELRCDPISGHTALYWYRQSLGQGLEFLIYFQGNSAPDKSGLPSDRFSAERTGGSVSTLTIQRTQQEDSAVYLCASSLGRGNYGYTFGSGTRLTVV.

The chain is built from TRBV18 and TRBJ1-6; the match to TRBD1 covers 9 bases. Germline loops: CDR1 KGHSH, CDR2 LQKENI. Trimming cost V 5 bases and J 6 bases; bases outside gene matches: 8. CDR3 size: 16 residues. CDR3 protein: CASSGTGTGINSPLHF. The DNA for the CDR3 is TGTGCCAGCTCAGGGACCGGGACAGGGATTAATTCACCCCTCCACTTT.

The chain has TRBV6-5 and TRBJ2-7; D gene uncertain. The germline V and J ends were trimmed by 0 bases and 4 bases, with 16 bases remaining between them. The germline gives CDR1 MNHEY, CDR2 SVGAGI. There are 16 residues in the CDR3. This CDR3 reads CASSYSSGRVLYEQYF. DNA for the CDR3: TGTGCCAGCAGTTACTCATCCGGTCGCGTACTATACGAGCAGTACTTC.

The chain joins TRBV2 to TRBJ1-5; 9 nucleotides match TRBD1. This CDR3 is 17 amino acids long. After removal of 7 bases from V and 0 bases from J, the junction contained 10 bases not matched to a gene. Per germline, CDR1 SNHLY and CDR2 FYNNEI. The CDR3 loop is CASTAGTGIGSNQPQHF. The CDR3 DNA reads TGTGCCAGCACCGCCGGGACAGGGATCGGTAGCAATCAGCCCCAGCATTTT.

This chain uses TRBV18 with TRBJ1-5, with no clear D. From germline, CDR1 is KGHSH and CDR2 LQKENI. V was trimmed by 4 bases and J by 0 bases, leaving 7 bases between them. CDR3 size: 14 residues. CDR3 sequence: CASSRVDSNQPQHF. CDR3 sequence (DNA): TGTGCCAGCTCACGTGTAGATAGCAATCAGCCCCAGCATTTT.

V is TRBV10-3 and J is TRBJ1-2; a possible D gene is TRBD1 (6 bases). Trimming removed 2 bases at V and 2 bases at J, with 6 bases between. Germline CDR1 reads ENHRY; CDR2 reads SYGVKD. The CDR3 has 13 amino acids. In nucleotides, the CDR3 is TGTGCCATCAGTGAGGGACAGAACTATGGCTACACCTTC. It specifies CAISEGQNYGYTF.

The chain uses TRBV5-4 and TRBJ2-7; D call uncertain. The CDR3 contains 15 residues. Germline CDR1 SGHNT, CDR2 YYREEE (reference sequence). Trimming shortened V by 3 bases and J by 1 base, and 14 bases separated the two germline ends. CDR3 coding DNA: TGTGCCAGCAGCTCAAACGCGGCTGCTTCCTACGAGCAGTACTTC. This gives the protein CASSSNAAASYEQYF.

The gene calls are TRBV11-2 and TRBJ2-1, with 7 bases identical to TRBD2. V lost 5 bases, J lost 7 bases, and 14 bases stayed unmatched. This CDR3 is 16 amino acids long. In germline, CDR1 is SGHAT, CDR2 FQNNGV. DNA of the CDR3: TGTGCCAGCAGCGCCCCCCCCGGGACTACTACTAATGAGCAGTTCTTC. Protein: CASSAPPGTTTNEQFF. Complete variable domain (other parts from reference TRBV11-2 and TRBJ2-1): EAGVAQSPRYKIIEKRQSVAFWCNPISGHATLYWYQQILGQGPKLLIQFQNNGVVDDSQLPKDRFSAERLKGVDSTLKIQPAKLEDSAVYLCASSAPPGTTTNEQFFGPGTRLTVL.